This T cell receptor (beta chain) comes out of a study of early stage breast cancer tumors. The CDR3 spans 13 residues. With 5 bases removed from V and 3 bases from J, the gap between germline ends came to 10 bases. Germline V gene sequence: CDR1 LNHDA, CDR2 SQIVND (reference sequence). Profiling relied on immunoSEQ multiplex PCR, and the TCRdb table lists in-frame clones only, not all of them. Altogether just over 70,000 clones are present, 65% to 85% being singletons, with the ten largest covering under 4%. The specimen was blood. The origin of this receptor is a person between 60 and 70 years old with breast cancer. The chain recombines TRBV19 with TRBJ2-5, with unresolved D. The CDR3 nucleotides read TGTGCCAGTAGTGTACTACGGGAAGAGACCCAGTACTTC. It is translated as CASSVLREETQYF.